These T cell receptor beta chains were read from a single sample in a study of blood T cell repertoires in COVID-19. Clones were sequenced by immunoSEQ multiplex PCR, and TCRdb holds only the in-frame ones, with some missing. The sample holds over 200,000 clones, around 90% seen once. Sequenced sample: PBMCs or T cells enriched from blood (not recorded which). The receptors here all came from a woman younger than 45 who had been exposed to COVID-19. CDR3s include the opening cysteine and the closing phenylalanine or tryptophan. The D gene is left open where the match is weak. Clone size is shown for a subset of rows, as once, few, many or a class of expanded clone.

v_gene: TRBV30
abundance: NA
j_gene: TRBJ2-3
d_gene: NA
CDR3aa: CALSVLSTDTQYF
CDR3nt: TGTGCCTTGAGCGTCCTGAGCACAGATACGCAGTATTTT

v_gene: TRBV30
abundance: NA
j_gene: TRBJ1-6
d_gene: TRBD1
CDR3aa: CAWSVKGQGRLGNSPLHF
CDR3nt: TGTGCCTGGAGTGTAAAGGGACAGGGAAGATTGGGGAATTCACCCCTCCACTTT

v_gene: TRBV7-9
abundance: NA
j_gene: TRBJ2-1
d_gene: TRBD2
CDR3aa: CASSLAITAGTSRVEQFF
CDR3nt: TGTGCCAGCAGCTTAGCCATCACCGCCGGGACTAGCCGTGTTGAGCAGTTCTTC

v_gene: TRBV20-1
abundance: NA
j_gene: TRBJ1-2
d_gene: NA
CDR3aa: CSARQDYGYTF
CDR3nt: TGCAGTGCTCGACAGGATTATGGCTACACCTTC

v_gene: TRBV5-4
abundance: once
j_gene: TRBJ1-1
d_gene: NA
CDR3aa: CASSSGGQMGHMNTEAFF
CDR3nt: TGTGCCAGCAGCTCAGGAGGACAGATGGGTCATATGAACACTGAAGCTTTCTTT

v_gene: TRBV7-3
abundance: NA
j_gene: TRBJ2-7
d_gene: TRBD2
CDR3aa: CASSFLSLAYYEQYF
CDR3nt: TGTGCCAGCAGCTTTCTTTCACTAGCGTACTACGAGCAGTACTTC

v_gene: TRBV5-4
abundance: NA
j_gene: TRBJ1-5
d_gene: NA
CDR3aa: CASSFQNQPQHF
CDR3nt: TGTGCCAGCAGCTTTCAGAATCAGCCCCAGCATTTT

v_gene: TRBV10-3
abundance: NA
j_gene: TRBJ2-3
d_gene: TRBD2
CDR3aa: CAISLISGSDTDTQYF
CDR3nt: TGTGCCATCAGCCTAATTAGCGGGAGTGACACAGATACGCAGTATTTT

v_gene: TRBV27
abundance: NA
j_gene: TRBJ2-4
d_gene: NA
CDR3aa: CASSYSGTKNIQYF
CDR3nt: TGTGCCAGCAGTTATTCGGGAACCAAAAACATTCAGTACTTC

v_gene: TRBV7-2
abundance: NA
j_gene: TRBJ1-2
d_gene: TRBD1
CDR3aa: CASSFNRDRKTYGYTF
CDR3nt: TGTGCCAGCAGCTTCAACCGGGACAGGAAGACCTATGGCTACACCTTC

v_gene: TRBV5-1
abundance: NA
j_gene: TRBJ2-3
d_gene: TRBD2
CDR3aa: CASSSTGTSGRNTQYF
CDR3nt: TGCGCCAGCAGCTCGACCGGGACTAGCGGGAGGAACACGCAGTATTTT

v_gene: TRBV28
abundance: once
j_gene: TRBJ1-5
d_gene: NA
CDR3aa: CASSDGRVNQPQHF
CDR3nt: TGTGCCAGCAGCGACGGCAGGGTCAATCAGCCCCAGCATTTT

v_gene: TRBV6-2/TRBV6-3
abundance: NA
j_gene: TRBJ2-6
d_gene: NA
CDR3aa: CASSYRSSGANVLTF
CDR3nt: TGTGCCAGCAGTTACAGGAGCTCTGGGGCCAACGTCCTGACTTTC

v_gene: TRBV4-1
abundance: NA
j_gene: TRBJ2-1
d_gene: TRBD2
CDR3aa: CASSHTSGGYNEQFF
CDR3nt: TGCGCCAGCAGCCATACTAGCGGGGGTTACAATGAGCAGTTCTTC

v_gene: TRBV19
abundance: NA
j_gene: TRBJ1-1
d_gene: NA
CDR3aa: CASSTRRDEAFF
CDR3nt: TGTGCCAGTAGTACCCGCAGGGATGAAGCTTTCTTT

v_gene: TRBV30
abundance: NA
j_gene: TRBJ1-5
d_gene: TRBD1
CDR3aa: CAWSRGLSNQPQHF
CDR3nt: TGTGCCTGGAGTAGGGGGCTGAGCAATCAGCCCCAGCATTTT

v_gene: TRBV11-2
abundance: NA
j_gene: TRBJ2-3
d_gene: NA
CDR3aa: CASSSPVVDTQYF
CDR3nt: TGTGCCAGCAGCTCCCCGGTAGTGGATACGCAGTATTTT

v_gene: TRBV27
abundance: NA
j_gene: TRBJ1-5
d_gene: NA
CDR3aa: CASSLSFAGRGDQPQHF
CDR3nt: TGTGCCAGCAGTTTAAGTTTTGCGGGACGGGGAGATCAGCCCCAGCATTTT

v_gene: TRBV24-1
abundance: NA
j_gene: TRBJ2-5
d_gene: NA
CDR3aa: CATSDVVETQYF
CDR3nt: TGTGCCACCAGTGACGTCGTCGAGACCCAGTACTTC

v_gene: TRBV19
abundance: NA
j_gene: TRBJ2-7
d_gene: NA
CDR3aa: CASSPNSGAEQYF
CDR3nt: TGTGCCAGTAGTCCCAACAGTGGTGCCGAGCAGTACTTC

v_gene: TRBV11-3
abundance: NA
j_gene: TRBJ2-1
d_gene: NA
CDR3aa: CASSLEGGEQFF
CDR3nt: TGTGCCAGCAGCTTGGAAGGGGGTGAGCAGTTCTTC

v_gene: TRBV30
abundance: NA
j_gene: TRBJ1-2
d_gene: NA
CDR3aa: CAWGTARVGGYTF
CDR3nt: TGTGCCTGGGGCACGGCCAGGGTGGGTGGCTACACCTTC

v_gene: TRBV29-1
abundance: NA
j_gene: TRBJ2-1
d_gene: TRBD2
CDR3aa: CSVEGDYKTPGLAGVVEQFF
CDR3nt: TGCAGCGTTGAAGGCGACTATAAGACCCCGGGACTAGCGGGAGTCGTAGAGCAGTTCTTC

v_gene: TRBV25-1
abundance: NA
j_gene: TRBJ2-7
d_gene: TRBD1
CDR3aa: CASSGQGYEQYF
CDR3nt: TGTGCCAGCAGTGGACAGGGCTACGAGCAGTACTTC

v_gene: TRBV3-1/TRBV3-2
abundance: NA
j_gene: TRBJ2-1
d_gene: TRBD1
CDR3aa: CASSHQQGAKYNEQFF
CDR3nt: TGTGCCAGCAGCCACCAACAGGGGGCTAAGTACAATGAGCAGTTCTTC

v_gene: TRBV7-9
abundance: NA
j_gene: TRBJ2-7
d_gene: TRBD2
CDR3aa: CASGTSGSYEQYF
CDR3nt: TGTGCCAGCGGGACTAGCGGGAGCTACGAGCAGTACTTC

v_gene: TRBV5-1
abundance: few
j_gene: TRBJ2-5
d_gene: TRBD2
CDR3aa: CASSLQPLAGRQETQYF
CDR3nt: TGCGCCAGCAGCTTGCAGCCCCTAGCGGGACGTCAAGAGACCCAGTACTTC

v_gene: TRBV30
abundance: NA
j_gene: TRBJ2-1
d_gene: NA
CDR3aa: CASTAYNEQFF
CDR3nt: TGTGCATCGACTGCCTACAATGAGCAGTTCTTC

v_gene: TRBV12-5
abundance: NA
j_gene: TRBJ1-2
d_gene: NA
CDR3aa: CASAPGDYGYTF
CDR3nt: TGTGCTAGTGCTCCCGGTGACTATGGCTACACCTTC

v_gene: TRBV6-2/TRBV6-3
abundance: NA
j_gene: TRBJ2-1
d_gene: TRBD2
CDR3aa: CASSYLGTSYNEQFF
CDR3nt: TGTGCCAGCAGTTACCTAGGGACTAGCTACAATGAGCAGTTCTTC